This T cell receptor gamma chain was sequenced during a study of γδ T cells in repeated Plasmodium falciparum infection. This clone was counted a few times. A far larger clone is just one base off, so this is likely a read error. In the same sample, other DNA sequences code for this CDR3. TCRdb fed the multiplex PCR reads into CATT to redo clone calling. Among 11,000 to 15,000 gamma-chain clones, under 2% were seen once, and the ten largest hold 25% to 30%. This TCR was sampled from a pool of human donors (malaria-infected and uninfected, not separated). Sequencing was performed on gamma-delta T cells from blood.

CDR3 in DNA: TGTGCCACCTGGGACAGGCTTTTCGGGGTTTCGACCGTAGATTATTATAAGAAACTCTTT. Its translation is CATWDRLFGVSTVDYYKKLF. V is TRGV3 and J is TRGJ1 or TRGJ2. The J gene, not given by TCRdb, was assigned here from a germline match of the nucleotide sequence. The V gene's germline CDR1 is VTNTFY and CDR2 YDVSTARD (reference sequence). The CDR3 is 20 residues long. Losses at the gene ends were 0 bases for V and 2 bases for J; bases not matched to a gene: 22.